This TCR beta chain was captured by sequencing in a study of control samples from healthy donors and cancer patients (dated by TCRdb to about 2020). Reading from cysteine to phenylalanine, the CDR3 counts 14 amino acids. Solely the CDR3 DNA is kept, with 42 bases framed from the first base. The germline V gene provides CDR1 ENHRY and CDR2 SYGVKD. Trimming removed 6 bases from V and 4 bases from J; the gene matches leave 4 bases unexplained. The protocol used for the library was the immunoSEQ multiplex PCR assay. Drawn from immuneACCESS, this table holds only the in-frame rearrangements with V and J called that TCRdb kept. Clones are partly lost; checked studies trace under half to an unresolved V gene and leave the rest unexplained. The sample table contains approximately 140,000 clones; only one count was recorded for roughly 93% of them. Approximately 5.7% of the sample rests with the top ten. As to this clone: Its antigen is not yet known. Base qualities were left out, and no much larger clone turns up one base away.

The specimen sequenced was blood. The receptor was derived from a man younger than 35 in good health. Recombination linked TRBV10-3 to TRBJ2-1; the central 9 bases match TRBD1. The sequenced DNA: TGTGCCATCAGCCAGACAGGGGGATACAATGAGCAGTTCTTC. Its amino acids are CAISQTGGYNEQFF.